The rows below give T cell receptor beta chains drawn from one sample of a study of neurological immune-mediated disorders. TCRdb itself ran the 5' RACE reads through MiXCR, one entry per CDR3 protein. Of about 50,000 distinct CDR3 sequences listed, about 15% were seen once; the top ten hold 3.5% to 4.5%. Sequences were obtained from PBMCs. The receptors shown here come from a man in his sixties in good health. Both conserved end residues are part of each CDR3. Each record gives: D gene, clone size, J gene, V gene, CDR3 DNA, CDR3 protein. A D gene is named only where the DNA matches it firmly. Size tells how often a clone was seen (once, few, many) or the class of an expanded clone, and some rows leave it out.

NA many TRBJ1-2 TRBV29-1 TGCAGCGTTGGGCAGGGCGGAGACTATGGCTACACCTTC CSVGQGGDYGYTF
NA many TRBJ2-7 TRBV15 TGTGCCACCAGCAGAGGACTCCTTAACCCCCAGCAGTACTTC CATSRGLLNPQQYF
NA many TRBJ2-1 TRBV6-6 TGTGCCAGCAGTACTCACACCGGGAGTGACAATGAGCAGTTCTTC CASSTHTGSDNEQFF
TRBD1 NA TRBJ1-1 TRBV6-6 TGTGCCAGCAGTGGGGTTGCAGGGGGCCTGAACACTGAAGCTTTCTTT CASSGVAGGLNTEAFF
NA many TRBJ2-1 TRBV5-1 TGCGCCAGCAGCTTGATGGGGGGAATCCACAATGAGCAGTTCTTC CASSLMGGIHNEQFF
NA NA TRBJ2-7 TRBV28 TGTGCCAGCAGTCCCCCACGTTGTGGCCCCGGGGAGCCGTACTTC CASSPPRCGPGEPYF
NA few TRBJ2-5 TRBV4-2 TGTGCCAGCAGCCAAGATCCAAATGTAGAGACCCAGTACTTC CASSQDPNVETQYF
NA NA TRBJ2-1 TRBV7-6 TGTGCCAGCAGTCCCCGACCCTCCTACAATGAGCAGTTCTTC CASSPRPSYNEQFF
NA many TRBJ2-7 TRBV28 TGTGCCAGCAGTTTAGGGGGAGGGGGCGCCTACGAGCAGTACTTC CASSLGGGGAYEQYF
TRBD2 many TRBJ2-1 TRBV24-1 TGTGCCACCAGTCAAAGCGGGAACTACAATGAGCAGTTCTTC CATSQSGNYNEQFF
NA many TRBJ2-1 TRBV12-3/TRBV12-4 TGTGCCAGCAGTTTTGAAAACTTTGAGCAGTTCTTC CASSFENFEQFF
NA many TRBJ2-3 TRBV5-5 TGTGCCAGCAGCTTAAGCGGGACAGATACGCAGTATTTT CASSLSGTDTQYF
TRBD2 few TRBJ2-7 TRBV18 TGTGCCAGCTCACCACCGTTAGCGGGAGGTGTTGAGCAGTACTTC CASSPPLAGGVEQYF
NA NA TRBJ2-7 TRBV19 TGTGCCAGTAGTAACCCAGGGGATTGGCCGAACGAGCAGTACTTC CASSNPGDWPNEQYF
NA many TRBJ1-3 TRBV12-3/TRBV12-4 TGTGCCAGCAGTTTACAGAGCTCTGGAAACACCATATATTTT CASSLQSSGNTIYF
NA many TRBJ2-1 TRBV5-1 TGCGCCAGCAGCTGGGACGGCAGGGGTGAGCAGTTCTTC CASSWDGRGEQFF
TRBD1 many TRBJ1-5 TRBV5-1 TGCGCCAGCAGCTTAACAGGGGTTGAGCAGCCCCAGCATTTT CASSLTGVEQPQHF
NA many TRBJ2-3 TRBV20-1 TGCAGTGCTAGGGTGGGAAGAGGGACAGATACGCAGTATTTT CSARVGRGTDTQYF
NA many TRBJ1-5 TRBV20-1 TGCAGTGCTAGACAGGTCGGCGATCAGCCCCAGCATTTT CSARQVGDQPQHF
TRBD1 once TRBJ1-1 TRBV12-3/TRBV12-4 TGTGCCAGCAGCTGGGACAGAGAAGCTTTCTTT CASSWDREAFF
NA many TRBJ2-1 TRBV7-3 TGTGCCAGCTCTGAACAAGGCTATGAGCAGTTCTTC CASSEQGYEQFF
TRBD2 many TRBJ2-3 TRBV7-2 TGTGCCAGCAGCTCTAGTGGGAGCGGGAGTGGAGCAGATACGCAGTATTTT CASSSSGSGSGADTQYF
NA many TRBJ2-7 TRBV7-8 TGTGCCAGCAGCTTAGAAGGGGCTAGGACCTACGAGCAGTACTTC CASSLEGARTYEQYF
NA many TRBJ1-5 TRBV5-5 TGTGCCAGCAGCTTGGGAGGGAGACAGCCCCAGCATTTT CASSLGGRQPQHF
NA many TRBJ2-7 TRBV7-8 TGTGCCAGCAGTACGAACCGGGACACGGCCTACTTC CASSTNRDTAYF
NA many TRBJ2-3 TRBV7-2 TGTGCCAGCAGCTTATCGCGGGACAAAGATACGCAGTATTTT CASSLSRDKDTQYF
NA many TRBJ2-7 TRBV12-3/TRBV12-4 TGTGCCAGCAGTTTGGCGGGTACCTACGAGCAGTACTTC CASSLAGTYEQYF
TRBD1 many TRBJ2-7 TRBV20-1 TGCAGTGCTAGAGGGGGACAGGGGGCAGGCGAGCAGTACTTC CSARGGQGAGEQYF
NA many TRBJ2-1 TRBV7-2 TGTGCCAGCAGCTTAGCGGGAGTAAATGAGCAGTTCTTC CASSLAGVNEQFF
NA many TRBJ2-3 TRBV6-1 TGTGCCAGCAGCGGCGGGACAGCCACAGATACGCAGTATTTT CASSGGTATDTQYF
TRBD2 many TRBJ2-1 TRBV27 TGTGCCAGCAGTTCCGATAGCGGGAGGGCCGTCAATGAGCAGTTCTTC CASSSDSGRAVNEQFF
NA many TRBJ2-3 TRBV3-1 TGTGCCAGCAGCCAAGATCGCCCTACAGATACGCAGTATTTT CASSQDRPTDTQYF
NA NA TRBJ2-3 TRBV10-1 TGCGCCAGCGGGGAGGAAACAGATACGCAGTATTTT CASGEETDTQYF
TRBD1 many TRBJ2-7 TRBV20-1 TGCAGTGCTTACCGGGACAGTCTTGGGGGCCGCCTCGAGCAGTACTTC CSAYRDSLGGRLEQYF
TRBD2 many TRBJ2-3 TRBV3-1 TGTGCCAGCAGCCAAACTAGCGGGAGCACAGATACGCAGTATTTT CASSQTSGSTDTQYF
NA many TRBJ2-7 TRBV20-1 TGCAGTGCTAGAGGGGACTACGAGCAGTACTTC CSARGDYEQYF
NA many TRBJ2-5 TRBV20-1 TGCAGTGCTATCCCTGGCGCGACCCCCCAAGAGACCCAGTACTTC CSAIPGATPQETQYF
NA many TRBJ2-4 TRBV21-1 TGTGCCAGCAGCAAAGTTGAGGTTGGCAAAAACATTCAGTACTTC CASSKVEVGKNIQYF
NA many TRBJ2-1 TRBV3-1 TGTGCCAGCAGCCAACCCGGCGGCAATGAGCAGTTCTTC CASSQPGGNEQFF
TRBD1 many TRBJ1-1 TRBV3-1 TGTGCCAGCAGCCACGGGACAGGGGCTATAGGCACTGAAGCTTTCTTT CASSHGTGAIGTEAFF
NA many TRBJ2-1 TRBV9 TGTGCCAGCGGGAAAAGGGGGGCTAGTTCCCTCAATGAGCAGTTCTTC CASGKRGASSLNEQFF
NA NA TRBJ2-3 TRBV9 TGTGCCAGCAGCGTTTCGTCAGATACGCAGTATTTT CASSVSSDTQYF
NA many TRBJ2-7 TRBV7-2 TGTGCCAGCAGCTTGGGGGCCCGCTTTTACGAGCAGTACTTC CASSLGARFYEQYF
TRBD2 many TRBJ2-5 TRBV5-1 TGCGCCAGCAGCTTTTCGCCTAGCGGGGTTCAAGAGACCCAGTACTTC CASSFSPSGVQETQYF
TRBD2 NA TRBJ2-7 TRBV12-3/TRBV12-4 TGTGCCAGCAGTTTAGGGACTAGCGCCGAGCAGTACTTC CASSLGTSAEQYF
TRBD2 many TRBJ2-7 TRBV12-3/TRBV12-4 TGTGCCAGCAGGGCTAGCGGGAGTATCTACGAGCAGTACTTC CASRASGSIYEQYF
NA many TRBJ1-6 TRBV27 TGTGCCAGCAGTTTTATTTCTAGGGACGGCTCACCCCTCCACTTT CASSFISRDGSPLHF
TRBD2 many TRBJ2-2 TRBV9 TGTGCCAGCAGCGTAGACGTGGGCGGGAGGTACACCGGGGAGCTGTTTTTT CASSVDVGGRYTGELFF
NA many TRBJ2-1 TRBV7-2 TGTGCCAGCAGCCTCATAGGCAATGAGCAGTTCTTC CASSLIGNEQFF